This T cell receptor beta chain appears in the sequencing data of a study of Ad26.COV2.S vaccination and SARS-CoV-2 variants. Study-wide results and caveats: Measurements of TCR breadth and depth may have given underestimates of the total T cell responses. Non-spike TCR breadth was similar in vaccine and placebo recipients. Relative to placebo recipients, vaccine recipients exhibited elevated spike-specific TCR breadth. Breadth, reportedly substantial, characterized the spike-specific CD8+ and CD4+ T cell responses after vaccination.

Germline V gene lookup returns CDR1 SGHRS and CDR2 YFSETQ. The CDR3 contains 13 residues. Trimming removed 5 bases at V and 6 bases at J, with 15 bases between. As for this clone: Its target is not known.

The data were produced by immunoSEQ multiplex PCR, yet TCRdb's version contains in-frame clones alone and is incomplete. The table shows roughly 380,000 clones, with about 91% occurring only once. V and J are TRBV5-1 and TRBJ2-7; no reliable D call. The material sequenced was peripheral blood, taken after recovery from COVID-19. The TCR originated in a human donor who had recovered from COVID-19. Here the CDR3 DNA reads TGCGCCAGCAGATCGGAACAAACCACCGAGCAGTACTTC. Translating gives CASRSEQTTEQYF. Based on the CDR3 plus reference TRBV5-1 and TRBJ2-7, the full variable domain is KAGVTQTPRYLIKTRGQQVTLSCSPISGHRSVSWYQQTPGQGLQFLFEYFSETQRNKGNFPGRFSGRQFSNSRSEMNVSTLELGDSALYLCASRSEQTTEQYFGPGTRLTVT.